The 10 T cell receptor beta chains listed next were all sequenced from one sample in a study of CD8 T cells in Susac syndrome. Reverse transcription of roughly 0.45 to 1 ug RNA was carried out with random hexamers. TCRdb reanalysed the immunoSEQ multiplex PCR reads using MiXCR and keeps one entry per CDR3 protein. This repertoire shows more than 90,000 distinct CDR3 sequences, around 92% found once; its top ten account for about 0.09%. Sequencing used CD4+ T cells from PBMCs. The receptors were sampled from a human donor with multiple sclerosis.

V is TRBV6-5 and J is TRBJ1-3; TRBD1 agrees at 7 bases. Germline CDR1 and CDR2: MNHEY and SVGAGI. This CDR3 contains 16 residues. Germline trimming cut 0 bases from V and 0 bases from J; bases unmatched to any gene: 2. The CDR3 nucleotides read TGTGCCAGCAGTTACTCACCAGGGGGCTCTGGAAACACCATATATTTT. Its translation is CASSYSPGGSGNTIYF.

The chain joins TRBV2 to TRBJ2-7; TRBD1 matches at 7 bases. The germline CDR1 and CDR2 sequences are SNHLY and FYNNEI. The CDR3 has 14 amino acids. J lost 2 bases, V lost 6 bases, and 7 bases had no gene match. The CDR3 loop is CASRTGTATYEQYF. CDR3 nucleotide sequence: TGTGCCAGCAGGACCGGGACAGCTACCTACGAGCAGTACTTC.

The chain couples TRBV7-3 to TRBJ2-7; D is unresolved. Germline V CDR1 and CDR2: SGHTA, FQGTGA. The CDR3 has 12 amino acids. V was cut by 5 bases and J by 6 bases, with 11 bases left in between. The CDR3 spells CASSRAGGEQYF. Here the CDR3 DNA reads TGTGCCAGCAGCCGAGCTGGTGGCGAGCAGTACTTC. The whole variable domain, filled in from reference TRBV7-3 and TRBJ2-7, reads GAGVSQTPSNKVTEKGKYVELRCDPISGHTALYWYRQSLGQGPEFLIYFQGTGAADDSGLPNDRFFAVRPEGSVSTLKIQRTERGDSAVYLCASSRAGGEQYFGPGTRLTVT.

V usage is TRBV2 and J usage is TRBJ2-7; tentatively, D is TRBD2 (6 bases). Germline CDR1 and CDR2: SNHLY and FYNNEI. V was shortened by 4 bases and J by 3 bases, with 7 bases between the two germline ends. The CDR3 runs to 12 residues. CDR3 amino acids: CASSVGGYEQYF. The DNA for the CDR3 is TGTGCCAGCAGTGTGGGAGGCTACGAGCAGTACTTC.

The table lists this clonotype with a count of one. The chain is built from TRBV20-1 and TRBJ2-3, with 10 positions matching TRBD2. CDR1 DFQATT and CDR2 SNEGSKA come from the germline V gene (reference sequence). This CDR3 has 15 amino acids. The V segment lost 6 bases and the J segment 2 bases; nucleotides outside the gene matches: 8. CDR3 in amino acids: CSAVLAGASTDTQYF. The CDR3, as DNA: TGCAGTGCCGTCCTAGCGGGGGCCTCCACAGATACGCAGTATTTT.

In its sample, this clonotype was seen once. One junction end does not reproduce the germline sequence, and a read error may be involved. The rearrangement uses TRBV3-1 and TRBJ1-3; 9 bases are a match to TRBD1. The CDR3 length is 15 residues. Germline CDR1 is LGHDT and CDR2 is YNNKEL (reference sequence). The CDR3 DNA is TGTGCCAGCAGCTACAGGGGGCTGTCTGAAAACACCATATATTTT. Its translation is CASSYRGLSENTIYF. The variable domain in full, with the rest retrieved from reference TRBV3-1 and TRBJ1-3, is DTAVSQTPKYLVTQMGNDKSIKCEQNLGHDTMYWYKQDSKKFLKIMFSYNNKELIINETVPNRFSPKSPDKAHLNLHINSLELGDSAVYFCASSYRGLSENTIYFGEGSWLTVV.

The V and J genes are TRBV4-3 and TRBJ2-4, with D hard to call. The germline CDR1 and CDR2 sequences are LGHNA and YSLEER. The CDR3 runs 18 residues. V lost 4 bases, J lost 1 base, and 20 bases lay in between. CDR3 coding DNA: TGCGCCAGCAGCCTACGTCCCGAGGCTTCGGTGGCCAAAAACATTCAGTACTTC. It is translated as CASSLRPEASVAKNIQYF.

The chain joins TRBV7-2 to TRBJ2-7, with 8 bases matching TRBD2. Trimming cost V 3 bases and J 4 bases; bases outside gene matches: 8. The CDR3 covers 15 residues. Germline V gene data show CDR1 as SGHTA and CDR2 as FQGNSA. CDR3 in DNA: TGTGCCAGCAGCTTGAGGCGGGGGGAAGGTTACGAGCAGTACTTC. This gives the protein CASSLRRGEGYEQYF.

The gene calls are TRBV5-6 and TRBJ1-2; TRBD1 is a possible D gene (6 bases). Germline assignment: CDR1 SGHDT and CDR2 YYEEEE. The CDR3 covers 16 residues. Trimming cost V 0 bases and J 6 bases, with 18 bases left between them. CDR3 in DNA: TGTGCCAGCAGCTTGGAGGCCGGGACAAGTCCCCATGGCTACACCTTC. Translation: CASSLEAGTSPHGYTF.

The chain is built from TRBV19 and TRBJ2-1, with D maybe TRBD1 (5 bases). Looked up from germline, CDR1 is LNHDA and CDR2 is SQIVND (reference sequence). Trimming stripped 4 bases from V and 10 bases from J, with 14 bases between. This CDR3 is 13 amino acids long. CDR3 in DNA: TGTGCCAGTAGTAAAGAGGCAGACAGAGAGCAGTTCTTC. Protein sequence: CASSKEADREQFF.